This T cell receptor (beta chain) is drawn from a study of blood T cell repertoires in COVID-19. About the study: T cells, B-cell-depleted T cells, or PBMCs provided the cDNA or gDNA that served as material.

The junction had 17 bases not matched to a gene; V was cut back by 4 bases and J by 7 bases. The CDR3 has 17 residues. Germline-derived CDR1 and CDR2 are SGDLS and YYNGEE. Only in-frame clones appear in the TCRdb table, and some are missing; sequencing was by immunoSEQ multiplex PCR. The sample includes about 220,000 clones, 80% to 90% of them seen just once. The chain uses TRBV9 and TRBJ2-1; TRBD2 matches at 7 bases. The sequence was collected from a woman aged 18-30 years in a cohort exposed to, infected with or recovered from COVID-19 (not recorded which). The sequenced sample was PBMCs or T cells enriched from blood (not recorded which). The CDR3 DNA follows: TGTGCCAGCAGCCTAAACAAGAGGGCGGGAGCGATTAATGAGCAGTTCTTC. Translation: CASSLNKRAGAINEQFF.